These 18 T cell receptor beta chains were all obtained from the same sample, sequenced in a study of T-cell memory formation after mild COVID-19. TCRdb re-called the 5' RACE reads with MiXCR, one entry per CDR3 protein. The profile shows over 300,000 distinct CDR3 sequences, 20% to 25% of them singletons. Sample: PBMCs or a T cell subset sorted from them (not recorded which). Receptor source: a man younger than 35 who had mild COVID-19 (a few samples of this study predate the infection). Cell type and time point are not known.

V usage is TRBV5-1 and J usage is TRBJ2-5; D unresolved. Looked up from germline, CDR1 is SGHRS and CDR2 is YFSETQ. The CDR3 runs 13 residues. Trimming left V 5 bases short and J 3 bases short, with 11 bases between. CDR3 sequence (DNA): TGCGCCAGCAGATCGGGCTGGGAAGAGACCCAGTACTTC. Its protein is CASRSGWEETQYF. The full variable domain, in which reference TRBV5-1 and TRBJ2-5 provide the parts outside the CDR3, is KAGVTQTPRYLIKTRGQQVTLSCSPISGHRSVSWYQQTPGQGLQFLFEYFSETQRNKGNFPGRFSGRQFSNSRSEMNVSTLELGDSALYLCASRSGWEETQYFGPGTRLLVL.

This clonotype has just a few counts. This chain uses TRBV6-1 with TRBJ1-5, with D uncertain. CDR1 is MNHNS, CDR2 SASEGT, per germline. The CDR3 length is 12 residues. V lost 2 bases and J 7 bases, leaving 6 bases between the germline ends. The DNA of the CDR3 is TGTGCCAGCAGTGAACGTCAACAGCCCCAGCATTTT. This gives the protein CASSERQQPQHF.

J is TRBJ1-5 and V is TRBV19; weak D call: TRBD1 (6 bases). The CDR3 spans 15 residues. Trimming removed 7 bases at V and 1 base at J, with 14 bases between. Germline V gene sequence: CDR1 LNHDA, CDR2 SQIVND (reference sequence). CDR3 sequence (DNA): TGTGCCAGTACCTGGACAGACCCAAGCAATCAGCCCCAGCATTTT. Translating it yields CASTWTDPSNQPQHF.

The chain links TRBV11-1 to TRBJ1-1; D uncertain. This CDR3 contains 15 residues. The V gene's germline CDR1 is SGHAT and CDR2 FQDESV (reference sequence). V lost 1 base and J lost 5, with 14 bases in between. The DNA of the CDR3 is TGTGCCAGCAGCTTAGTTGCGGCAGACTCTACTGAAGCTTTCTTT. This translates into CASSLVAADSTEAFF.

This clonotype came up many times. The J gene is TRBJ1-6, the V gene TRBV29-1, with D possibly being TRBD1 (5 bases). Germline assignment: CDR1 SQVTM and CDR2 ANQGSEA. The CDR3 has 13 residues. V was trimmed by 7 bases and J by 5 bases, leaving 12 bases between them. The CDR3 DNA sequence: TGCAGCGCCCGACGAGGGGATAATTCACCCCTCCACTTT. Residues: CSARRGDNSPLHF.

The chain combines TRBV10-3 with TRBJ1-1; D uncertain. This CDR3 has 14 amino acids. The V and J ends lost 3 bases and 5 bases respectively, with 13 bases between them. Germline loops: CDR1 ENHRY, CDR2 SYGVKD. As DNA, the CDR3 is TGTGCCATCAGTGATTTCTCGGAAGAGACTGAAGCTTTCTTT. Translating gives CAISDFSEETEAFF.

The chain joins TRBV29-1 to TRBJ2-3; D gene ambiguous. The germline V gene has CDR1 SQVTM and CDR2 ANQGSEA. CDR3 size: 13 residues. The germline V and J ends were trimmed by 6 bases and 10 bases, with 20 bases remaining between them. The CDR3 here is CSVVISSGGPQYF. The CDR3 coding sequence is TGCAGCGTCGTAATATCATCGGGCGGTCCGCAGTATTTT.

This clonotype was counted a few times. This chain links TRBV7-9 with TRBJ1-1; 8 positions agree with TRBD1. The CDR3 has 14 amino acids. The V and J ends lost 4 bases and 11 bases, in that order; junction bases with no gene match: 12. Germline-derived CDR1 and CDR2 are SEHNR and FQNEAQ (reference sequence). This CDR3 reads CASSSTPDRARAFF. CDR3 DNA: TGTGCCAGCAGCTCGACCCCGGACAGGGCGCGGGCTTTCTTT.

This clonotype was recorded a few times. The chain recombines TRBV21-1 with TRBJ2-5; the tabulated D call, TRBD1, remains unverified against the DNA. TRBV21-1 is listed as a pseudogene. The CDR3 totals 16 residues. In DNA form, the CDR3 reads TGTGCCAGCAGCAAAGTTGGACAGCCGAGAGAGGGGACCCAGTACTTC. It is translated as CASSKVGQPREGTQYF.

CDR3 protein: CSARKVGSPQPQHF. CDR3 coding DNA: TGCAGTGCCCGGAAGGTCGGCAGTCCTCAGCCCCAGCATTTT. V usage is TRBV20-1 and J usage is TRBJ1-5, with D hard to call. Germline V gives CDR1 DFQATT, CDR2 SNEGSKA (reference sequence). This CDR3 has 14 residues. Trimming took off 6 bases at V and 6 bases at J, with 18 bases between the two ends.

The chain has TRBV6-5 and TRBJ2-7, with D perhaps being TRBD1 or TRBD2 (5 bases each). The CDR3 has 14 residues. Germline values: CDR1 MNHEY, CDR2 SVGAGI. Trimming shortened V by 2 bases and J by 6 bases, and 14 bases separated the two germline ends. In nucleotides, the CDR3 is TGTGCCAGCAGTTACGGGACCCCCCTCGGCGAGCAGTACTTC. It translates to CASSYGTPLGEQYF.

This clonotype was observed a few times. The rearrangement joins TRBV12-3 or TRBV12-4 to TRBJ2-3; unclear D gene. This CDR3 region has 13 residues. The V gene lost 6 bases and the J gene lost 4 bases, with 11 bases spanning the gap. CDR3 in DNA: TGTGCCAGCAGCCTGGTAAGCGCAGATACGCAGTATTTT. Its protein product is CASSLVSADTQYF.

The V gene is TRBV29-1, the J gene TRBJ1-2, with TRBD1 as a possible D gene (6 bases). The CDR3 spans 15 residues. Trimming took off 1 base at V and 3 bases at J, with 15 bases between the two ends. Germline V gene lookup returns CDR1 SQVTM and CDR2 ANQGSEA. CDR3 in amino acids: CSVEVLDSHYYGYTF. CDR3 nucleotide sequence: TGCAGCGTTGAAGTTCTGGACAGTCACTACTATGGCTACACCTTC.

The CDR3 loop is CASSRLPWGYEQYV. For the CDR3, the DNA is TGCGCCAGCAGTCGGTTACCTTGGGGCTACGAGCAGTACGTC. The genes are TRBV23-1 and TRBJ2-7; D gene ambiguous. TRBV23-1 is noted as an ORF with a role that remains uncertain. Trimming pared 4 bases from V and 3 bases from J, leaving 13 bases between. This CDR3 region has 14 residues.

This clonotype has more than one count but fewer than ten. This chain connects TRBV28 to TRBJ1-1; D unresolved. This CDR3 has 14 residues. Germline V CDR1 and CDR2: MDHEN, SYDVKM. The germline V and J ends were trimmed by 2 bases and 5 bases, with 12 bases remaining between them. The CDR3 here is CASSLAPGGTEAFF. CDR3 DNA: TGTGCCAGCAGTTTAGCTCCGGGAGGGACTGAAGCTTTCTTT.

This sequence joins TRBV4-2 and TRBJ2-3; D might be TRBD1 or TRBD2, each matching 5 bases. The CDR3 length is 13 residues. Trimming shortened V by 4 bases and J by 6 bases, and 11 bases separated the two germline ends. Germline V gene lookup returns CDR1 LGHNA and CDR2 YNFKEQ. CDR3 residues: CASSPQEGDTQYF. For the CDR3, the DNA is TGTGCCAGCAGCCCACAAGAGGGGGATACGCAGTATTTT.

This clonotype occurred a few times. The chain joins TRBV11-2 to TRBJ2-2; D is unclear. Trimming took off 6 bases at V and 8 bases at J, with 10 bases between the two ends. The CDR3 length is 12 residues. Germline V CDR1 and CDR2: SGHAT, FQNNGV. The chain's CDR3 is CASRIRAGELFF. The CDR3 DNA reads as TGTGCCAGCAGAATACGGGCGGGGGAGCTGTTTTTT. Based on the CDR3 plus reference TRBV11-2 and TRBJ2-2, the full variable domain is EAGVAQSPRYKIIEKRQSVAFWCNPISGHATLYWYQQILGQGPKLLIQFQNNGVVDDSQLPKDRFSAERLKGVDSTLKIQPAKLEDSAVYLCASRIRAGELFFGEGSRLTVL.

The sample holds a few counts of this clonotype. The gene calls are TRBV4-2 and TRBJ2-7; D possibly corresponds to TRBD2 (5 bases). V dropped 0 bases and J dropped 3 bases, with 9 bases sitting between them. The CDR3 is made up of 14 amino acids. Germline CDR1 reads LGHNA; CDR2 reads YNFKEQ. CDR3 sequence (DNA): TGTGCCAGCAGCCAAGACCCGGACTTCTACGAGCAGTACTTC. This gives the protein CASSQDPDFYEQYF.